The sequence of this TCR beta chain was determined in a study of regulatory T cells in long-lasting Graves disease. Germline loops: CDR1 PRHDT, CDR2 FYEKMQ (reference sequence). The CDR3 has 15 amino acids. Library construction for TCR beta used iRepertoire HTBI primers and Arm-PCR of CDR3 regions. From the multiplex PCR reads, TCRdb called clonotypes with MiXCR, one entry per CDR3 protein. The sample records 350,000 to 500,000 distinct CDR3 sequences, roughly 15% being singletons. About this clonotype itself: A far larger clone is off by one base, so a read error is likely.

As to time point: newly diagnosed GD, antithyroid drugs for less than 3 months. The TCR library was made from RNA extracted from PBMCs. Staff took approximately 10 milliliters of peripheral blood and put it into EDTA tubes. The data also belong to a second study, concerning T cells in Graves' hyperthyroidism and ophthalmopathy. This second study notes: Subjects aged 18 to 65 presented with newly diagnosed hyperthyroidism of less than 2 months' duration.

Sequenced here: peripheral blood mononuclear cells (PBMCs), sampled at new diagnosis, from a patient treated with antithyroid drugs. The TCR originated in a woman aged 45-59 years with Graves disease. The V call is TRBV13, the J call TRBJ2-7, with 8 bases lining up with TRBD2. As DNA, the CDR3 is TGCGCCAGCAGCGGATCCGGGACTAGTCGCGACGAGCAGTACTTC. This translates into CASSGSGTSRDEQYF.